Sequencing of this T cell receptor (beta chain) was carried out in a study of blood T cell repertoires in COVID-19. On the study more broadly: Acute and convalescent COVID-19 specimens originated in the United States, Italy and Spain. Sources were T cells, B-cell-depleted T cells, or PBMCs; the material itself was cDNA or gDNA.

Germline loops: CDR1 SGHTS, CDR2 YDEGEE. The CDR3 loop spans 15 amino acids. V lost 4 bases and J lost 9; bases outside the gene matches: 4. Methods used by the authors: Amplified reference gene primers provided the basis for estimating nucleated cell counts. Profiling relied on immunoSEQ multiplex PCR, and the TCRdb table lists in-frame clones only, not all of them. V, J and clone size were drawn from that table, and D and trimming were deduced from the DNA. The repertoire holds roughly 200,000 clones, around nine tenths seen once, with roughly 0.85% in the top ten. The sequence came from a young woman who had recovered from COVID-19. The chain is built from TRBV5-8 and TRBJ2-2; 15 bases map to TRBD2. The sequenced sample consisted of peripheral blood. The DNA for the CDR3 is TGTGCCAGCAGCCCCGGGACTAGCGGGAGGTGGGAGCTGTTTTTT. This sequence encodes CASSPGTSGRWELFF.